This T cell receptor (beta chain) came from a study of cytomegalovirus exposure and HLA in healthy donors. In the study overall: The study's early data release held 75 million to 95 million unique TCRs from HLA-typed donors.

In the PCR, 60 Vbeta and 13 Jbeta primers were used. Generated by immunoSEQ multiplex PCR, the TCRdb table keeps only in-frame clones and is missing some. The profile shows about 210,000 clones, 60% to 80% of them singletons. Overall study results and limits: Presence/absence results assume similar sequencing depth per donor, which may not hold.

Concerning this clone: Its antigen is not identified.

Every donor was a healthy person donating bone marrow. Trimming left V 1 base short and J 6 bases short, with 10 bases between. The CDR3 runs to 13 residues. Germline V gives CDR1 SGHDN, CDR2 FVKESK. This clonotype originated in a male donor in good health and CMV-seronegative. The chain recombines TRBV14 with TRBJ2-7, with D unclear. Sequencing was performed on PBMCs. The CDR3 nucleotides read TGTGCCAGCAGCCAAGGTCGGCGGCTCGAGCAGTACTTC. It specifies CASSQGRRLEQYF.